This is a list of T cell receptor beta chains from one sample in a study of cytomegalovirus exposure and HLA in healthy donors. Method: immunoSEQ multiplex PCR; TCRdb's copy keeps in-frame clones and lacks some. In the table there are approximately 140,000 clones, about 87% of which are singletons. Sequenced: PBMCs. The receptors come from a young man in good health and CMV-seropositive. Each CDR3 is given with its conserved first and last residue. D genes are given only for firm matches. Clone size appears in some rows only: once, few, many, or a class for an expanded clone.

cdr3_nt: TGTGGCGGCACGGCGTACAATGAGCAGTTCTTC; cdr3_aa: CGGTAYNEQFF; clone_size: NA; j_call: TRBJ2-1; d_call: NA; v_call: TRBV30
cdr3_nt: TGTGCCTGGAGTCCTCCGACAGGGTGGTCGCAGCCCCAGCATTTT; cdr3_aa: CAWSPPTGWSQPQHF; clone_size: NA; j_call: TRBJ1-5; d_call: TRBD1; v_call: TRBV30
cdr3_nt: TGTGCCAGCAGCGTAGAGACAGGGCTCTATGGCTACACCTTC; cdr3_aa: CASSVETGLYGYTF; clone_size: NA; j_call: TRBJ1-2; d_call: TRBD1; v_call: TRBV9
cdr3_nt: TGTGCCAGCAGCCCCCTAGGACAGGGCGTAACTGAAGCTTTCTTT; cdr3_aa: CASSPLGQGVTEAFF; clone_size: NA; j_call: TRBJ1-1; d_call: TRBD1; v_call: TRBV9
cdr3_nt: TGTGCCAGCAGGACGGGGGGAAGCTCCTACAATGAGCAGTTCTTC; cdr3_aa: CASRTGGSSYNEQFF; clone_size: NA; j_call: TRBJ2-1; d_call: TRBD2; v_call: TRBV2
cdr3_nt: TGTGCCAGAGGACAGGCGGGCTACGAGCAGTACTTC; cdr3_aa: CARGQAGYEQYF; clone_size: NA; j_call: TRBJ2-7; d_call: TRBD1; v_call: TRBV2
cdr3_nt: TGTGCCAGCAGTGTGGCCCTAGCGGGAGGTGAGACCCAGTACTTC; cdr3_aa: CASSVALAGGETQYF; clone_size: NA; j_call: TRBJ2-5; d_call: TRBD2; v_call: TRBV6-1
cdr3_nt: TGTGCCAGCAGTGACTGGACAGGGTTTTGGACTGAAGCTTTCTTT; cdr3_aa: CASSDWTGFWTEAFF; clone_size: NA; j_call: TRBJ1-1; d_call: TRBD1; v_call: TRBV6-1
cdr3_nt: TGTGCCAGCAGCTTGAGGCATCCCGGGGATAGTGAGCAGTTCTTC; cdr3_aa: CASSLRHPGDSEQFF; clone_size: NA; j_call: TRBJ2-1; d_call: NA; v_call: TRBV5-4
cdr3_nt: TGCGCCAGCAGCTTCATCAACAGGGGGGATGGCTACACCTTC; cdr3_aa: CASSFINRGDGYTF; clone_size: NA; j_call: TRBJ1-2; d_call: TRBD1; v_call: TRBV5-1
cdr3_nt: TGTGCCAGCAGCGCACAGGGAGTTAACTATGGCTACACCTTC; cdr3_aa: CASSAQGVNYGYTF; clone_size: NA; j_call: TRBJ1-2; d_call: NA; v_call: TRBV2
cdr3_nt: TGTGCCAGCAGGGGCTATAGCAATCAGCCCCAGCATTTT; cdr3_aa: CASRGYSNQPQHF; clone_size: NA; j_call: TRBJ1-5; d_call: NA; v_call: TRBV2
cdr3_nt: TGTGCCAGCAGCGTAGGGACTAGCGGGGGGCCGAACACCGGGGAGCTGTTTTTT; cdr3_aa: CASSVGTSGGPNTGELFF; clone_size: NA; j_call: TRBJ2-2; d_call: TRBD2; v_call: TRBV9
cdr3_nt: TGTGCCAGCTCACCCGGATCCGCTAGTGACACTGAAGCTTTCTTT; cdr3_aa: CASSPGSASDTEAFF; clone_size: NA; j_call: TRBJ1-1; d_call: NA; v_call: TRBV18
cdr3_nt: TGTGCCAGCAGCCAAGAGGGGGGTTCAGATACGCAGTATTTT; cdr3_aa: CASSQEGGSDTQYF; clone_size: once; j_call: TRBJ2-3; d_call: NA; v_call: TRBV4-2
cdr3_nt: TGCAGCTTCCGGACTAGCGGGACGCCTTCCTACAATGAGCAGTTCTTC; cdr3_aa: CSFRTSGTPSYNEQFF; clone_size: NA; j_call: TRBJ2-1; d_call: TRBD2; v_call: TRBV29-1
cdr3_nt: TGTGCCTGGAGTAACAGCGGGGAAGAGACCCAGTACTTC; cdr3_aa: CAWSNSGEETQYF; clone_size: NA; j_call: TRBJ2-5; d_call: TRBD2; v_call: TRBV30
cdr3_nt: TGTGCCAGCAGCCAAATCGGACAATACTATGGCTACACCTTC; cdr3_aa: CASSQIGQYYGYTF; clone_size: NA; j_call: TRBJ1-2; d_call: NA; v_call: TRBV13
cdr3_nt: TGTGCCAGCAGCTTCTCGGGGGGGCTCTCAGATACGCAGTATTTT; cdr3_aa: CASSFSGGLSDTQYF; clone_size: NA; j_call: TRBJ2-3; d_call: TRBD2; v_call: TRBV11-2
cdr3_nt: TGCGCCAGCAGCCTAGCGGAGAGCTCCTACAATGAGCAGTTCTTC; cdr3_aa: CASSLAESSYNEQFF; clone_size: NA; j_call: TRBJ2-1; d_call: TRBD2; v_call: TRBV5-1
cdr3_nt: TGTGCCAGCAGTTACCCCGATGAGCAGTTCTTC; cdr3_aa: CASSYPDEQFF; clone_size: NA; j_call: TRBJ2-1; d_call: NA; v_call: TRBV6-6
cdr3_nt: TGTGCCACCATACTAGCGGGGGGGCAGTACGAGCAGTACTTC; cdr3_aa: CATILAGGQYEQYF; clone_size: NA; j_call: TRBJ2-7; d_call: TRBD2; v_call: TRBV2
cdr3_nt: TGTGCCAGCAGCCCACTTTTTGGAGTTGGCTACAATGAGCAGTTCTTC; cdr3_aa: CASSPLFGVGYNEQFF; clone_size: NA; j_call: TRBJ2-1; d_call: NA; v_call: TRBV14
cdr3_nt: TGTGCCAGCAGTGAAAGACAGGGTAGTTATGGCTACACCTTC; cdr3_aa: CASSERQGSYGYTF; clone_size: medium-sized; j_call: TRBJ1-2; d_call: TRBD1; v_call: TRBV2
cdr3_nt: TGTGCCAGCAGCCATATGGGACAGGGTGGCAATCAGCCCCAGCATTTT; cdr3_aa: CASSHMGQGGNQPQHF; clone_size: NA; j_call: TRBJ1-5; d_call: TRBD1; v_call: TRBV14
cdr3_nt: TGTGCCAGCAGTTTAAAAGTAGCGGGATCAGGTCCCACAGATACGCAGTATTTT; cdr3_aa: CASSLKVAGSGPTDTQYF; clone_size: NA; j_call: TRBJ2-3; d_call: TRBD2; v_call: TRBV27
cdr3_nt: TGTGCCAGCAGCTTGGAGGGCAGGGGCAATCAGCCCCAGCATTTT; cdr3_aa: CASSLEGRGNQPQHF; clone_size: NA; j_call: TRBJ1-5; d_call: NA; v_call: TRBV5-8
cdr3_nt: TGTGCCAGCAGTTTTGGGGGAGGTTCGCGTGAGCAGTTCTTC; cdr3_aa: CASSFGGGSREQFF; clone_size: NA; j_call: TRBJ2-1; d_call: NA; v_call: TRBV27
cdr3_nt: TGTGCCAGCAGCGCGGGGGGCCCAAGTAACTATGGCTACACCTTC; cdr3_aa: CASSAGGPSNYGYTF; clone_size: NA; j_call: TRBJ1-2; d_call: NA; v_call: TRBV7-9
cdr3_nt: TGTGCCAGCAGCGGAGGGACTAGCGGGGAAATGGAGAAAAACATTCAGTACTTC; cdr3_aa: CASSGGTSGEMEKNIQYF; clone_size: NA; j_call: TRBJ2-4; d_call: TRBD2; v_call: TRBV9
cdr3_nt: TGTGCCAGCAGTGCATCCACCGGGACAATTCACGAGCAGTACTTC; cdr3_aa: CASSASTGTIHEQYF; clone_size: NA; j_call: TRBJ2-7; d_call: NA; v_call: TRBV6-1
cdr3_nt: TGTGCCAGCAGTCCGGGACAGGGGGCCTACGAGCAGTACTTC; cdr3_aa: CASSPGQGAYEQYF; clone_size: once; j_call: TRBJ2-7; d_call: TRBD1; v_call: TRBV11-2
cdr3_nt: TGTGCCAGCAGCTTAGTACAGCCCCCCCTGGATTTT; cdr3_aa: CASSLVQPPLDF; clone_size: NA; j_call: TRBJ1-4; d_call: NA; v_call: TRBV7-9
cdr3_nt: TGTGCCAGCAGCTCAACCGGGGGCACCGGGGAGCTGTTTTTT; cdr3_aa: CASSSTGGTGELFF; clone_size: NA; j_call: TRBJ2-2; d_call: NA; v_call: TRBV9
cdr3_nt: TGTGCCAGCAGCCATCCAGGGGCTGAAGCTTTCTTT; cdr3_aa: CASSHPGAEAFF; clone_size: NA; j_call: TRBJ1-1; d_call: NA; v_call: TRBV14
cdr3_nt: TGTGCCAGCAGCAAAGGGGGAGGCACCTTCGCTTTCTTT; cdr3_aa: CASSKGGGTFAFF; clone_size: NA; j_call: TRBJ1-1; d_call: NA; v_call: TRBV21-1
cdr3_nt: TGCAGCGCCCGTGGGCCTGAAGCTTTCTTT; cdr3_aa: CSARGPEAFF; clone_size: few; j_call: TRBJ1-1; d_call: NA; v_call: TRBV29-1
cdr3_nt: TGTGCCAGCAGCGCTCCCCGCTTAGCGGGTTCCTCCTACGAGCAGTACTTC; cdr3_aa: CASSAPRLAGSSYEQYF; clone_size: NA; j_call: TRBJ2-7; d_call: TRBD2; v_call: TRBV13
cdr3_nt: TGCGCCAGCAGTTTTGCGTTGAGCTCCTACGAGCAGTACTTC; cdr3_aa: CASSFALSSYEQYF; clone_size: NA; j_call: TRBJ2-7; d_call: NA; v_call: TRBV10-2
cdr3_nt: TGTGCCAGCAGTGGGGACAGGGGTAATGAGCAGTTCTTC; cdr3_aa: CASSGDRGNEQFF; clone_size: NA; j_call: TRBJ2-1; d_call: TRBD1; v_call: TRBV2
cdr3_nt: TGTGCCAGCAGTGAAGCGCTTCAGGGTCGTCAGCCCCAGCATTTT; cdr3_aa: CASSEALQGRQPQHF; clone_size: NA; j_call: TRBJ1-5; d_call: NA; v_call: TRBV2
cdr3_nt: TGTGCCAGCAGCTTCCAGGGTTGGGCACAAGAGACCCAGTACTTC; cdr3_aa: CASSFQGWAQETQYF; clone_size: NA; j_call: TRBJ2-5; d_call: NA; v_call: TRBV11-2
cdr3_nt: TGCAGCGTTGCAGGGAAATACTACGAGCAGTACTTC; cdr3_aa: CSVAGKYYEQYF; clone_size: NA; j_call: TRBJ2-7; d_call: NA; v_call: TRBV29-1
cdr3_nt: TGTGCCAGCAGTTACCGGCCAGGGGCGTCTAATTCACCCCTCCACTTT; cdr3_aa: CASSYRPGASNSPLHF; clone_size: NA; j_call: TRBJ1-6; d_call: NA; v_call: TRBV6-5
cdr3_nt: TGTGCCAGCAGCGTGGAAGGGGCTCAAGGAAACACCATATATTTT; cdr3_aa: CASSVEGAQGNTIYF; clone_size: many; j_call: TRBJ1-3; d_call: NA; v_call: TRBV9
cdr3_nt: TGTGCCAGCAGTTTAGCAGGGGGCGCGGTGAACCGGGAGCTGTTTTTT; cdr3_aa: CASSLAGGAVNRELFF; clone_size: NA; j_call: TRBJ2-2; d_call: TRBD1; v_call: TRBV27
cdr3_nt: TGTGCCTGGAGTGTTGGCGAGACCCAGTACTTC; cdr3_aa: CAWSVGETQYF; clone_size: NA; j_call: TRBJ2-5; d_call: NA; v_call: TRBV30
cdr3_nt: TGTGCCAGCAGTTTAGGCGGGGACTGGAACACTGAAGCTTTCTTT; cdr3_aa: CASSLGGDWNTEAFF; clone_size: NA; j_call: TRBJ1-1; d_call: NA; v_call: TRBV27
cdr3_nt: TGCGCCAGCAGCTTGGGTAGACAGGGCGGCGAGCAGTACTTC; cdr3_aa: CASSLGRQGGEQYF; clone_size: few; j_call: TRBJ2-7; d_call: TRBD1; v_call: TRBV5-1
cdr3_nt: TGTGCCAGCAGCCAGAGGACCGGGAAGAGTGGCCAGTACTTC; cdr3_aa: CASSQRTGKSGQYF; clone_size: NA; j_call: TRBJ2-5; d_call: NA; v_call: TRBV5-6